The clone carrying this T cell receptor (beta chain) was found a few times. Its cognate antigen is unknown. Other DNA sequences in the sample encode the same CDR3. These data come from a study of beta chain features in type 1 diabetes. General study points: VDJ junctions sequenced from type 1 diabetes patients showed fewer insertions and more deletions.

The whole isolated RNA underwent reverse transcription, so sequencing captured expressed TCRB transcripts. Sequencing was performed with immunoSEQ multiplex PCR; in TCRdb, only in-frame clones are kept and a portion is missing. The sample records hundreds of thousands of clones, 15% to 18% being singletons. About 110 mL of blood, on average, came from one heparinised draw per donor. The CDR3 loop spans 12 amino acids. The V gene's germline CDR1 is MDHEN and CDR2 SYDVKM. Trimming took off 0 bases at V and 5 bases at J, with 4 bases between the two ends. The chain links TRBV28 to TRBJ2-5; D gene ambiguous. The receptor's source is a man between 18 and 29 years old in good health. The sequencing input was naive CD4+ T cells from blood. As DNA, the CDR3 is TGTGCCAGCAGTTTATGGGGGGAGACCCAGTACTTC. This translates into CASSLWGETQYF.